This T cell receptor beta chain was captured by sequencing in a study of response to subunit inactivated influenza vaccine. Study findings and constraints: Authors suggested few new T cells are recruited by each seasonal influenza vaccination.

The CDR3 runs to 13 residues. The germline V gene encodes CDR1 SGHVS and CDR2 FNYEAQ. The J segment lost 1 base and the V segment lost 7 bases, leaving 2 bases of the junction unmatched. Many counts were recorded for this clonotype. Its matching antigen is unknown. TCRdb recomputed calls from the RT-PCR reads with MiXCR, one row per CDR3 protein. The data show hundreds of thousands of distinct CDR3 sequences, approximately 17% seen once. This clonotype was sampled from a man in his fifties who received an inactivated influenza vaccine. The chain links TRBV7-6 to TRBJ2-3; 7 nucleotides match TRBD2. The source was PBMCs from blood, collected 5 to 6 days after vaccination. This CDR3 reads CASKRGGTDTQYF. CDR3 sequence (DNA): TGTGCCAGCAAACGGGGGGGCACAGATACGCAGTATTTT.